This passage covers 10 T cell receptor beta chains from one sample sequenced in a study of T cell repertoires in cytomegalovirus infection. One entry per CDR3 protein, called by TCRdb with MiXCR from the reads. Found here are some 230,000 distinct CDR3 sequences, over 20% of them singletons; the top ten hold around a sixth. The material sequenced was CD8+ T cells from PBMCs. Receptors were obtained from a human donor in good health (CMV status not recorded). Some clones in this sample may be carry-over from other donors' samples.

This clonotype was counted many times. V usage is TRBV12-3 or TRBV12-4 and J usage is TRBJ2-5, with 7 positions matching TRBD2. V dropped 3 bases and J dropped 5; count of bases not matched to a gene: 9. The CDR3 extends over 15 amino acids. Here the CDR3 reads CASSLVGPGGETQYF. The CDR3 bases are TGTGCCAGCAGTTTGGTGGGCCCCGGGGGGGAGACCCAGTACTTC.

This clonotype was detected a few times. V gene TRBV7-3 combines with J gene TRBJ1-3; D possibly corresponds to TRBD1 (6 bases). Per the germline V gene, CDR1 is SGHTA and CDR2 is FQGTGA. V was pared by 6 bases and J by 3 bases, with 15 bases between. This CDR3 is 15 amino acids long. The CDR3 nucleotides read TGTGCCAGCAGGGGCGGGGGCCCCGGTGGAAACACCATATATTTT. It codes for CASRGGGPGGNTIYF.

This clonotype has more than one count but fewer than ten. The CDR3 reads CSALRNEQFF. CDR3 in DNA: TGCAGCGCCCTCAGAAATGAGCAGTTCTTC. V usage is TRBV29-1 and J usage is TRBJ2-1, with D unclear. Trimming removed 7 bases at V and 7 bases at J, with 8 bases between. CDR1 SQVTM and CDR2 ANQGSEA come from the germline V gene. There are 10 residues in the CDR3.

The chain carries TRBV6-6 and TRBJ2-5; 8 bases match TRBD2. CDR1 and CDR2 (germline): MNHNY, SVGAGI (reference sequence). The CDR3 sequence is 15 residues long. After removal of 6 bases from V and 3 bases from J, the junction contained 9 bases not matched to a gene. The CDR3 reads CASSLGGGPKETQYF. DNA for the CDR3: TGTGCCAGCAGCCTGGGCGGGGGGCCGAAAGAGACCCAGTACTTC.

A few counts support this clonotype. The chain carries TRBV5-1 and TRBJ2-3; D remains unclear. Germline CDR1 SGHRS, CDR2 YFSETQ. There are 14 residues in the CDR3. Trimming took 2 bases from V and 2 from J, leaving 9 bases between them. Written as DNA, the CDR3 is TGCGCCAGCAGCTTAGACCACATCACAGATACGCAGTATTTT. Its translation is CASSLDHITDTQYF. The full variable domain, with the rest looked up from reference TRBV5-1 and TRBJ2-3, is KAGVTQTPRYLIKTRGQQVTLSCSPISGHRSVSWYQQTPGQGLQFLFEYFSETQRNKGNFPGRFSGRQFSNSRSEMNVSTLELGDSALYLCASSLDHITDTQYFGPGTRLTVL.

The chain links TRBV5-6 to TRBJ1-2; D possibly corresponds to TRBD1 (5 bases). Between the trimmed V and J ends, which lost 1 base and 3 bases, there was a span of 10 bases. Germline V gene sequence: CDR1 SGHDT, CDR2 YYEEEE. This CDR3 has 14 amino acids. The CDR3 DNA sequence: TGTGCCAGCAGCTTGCCGGGGGTCGACTATGGCTACACCTTC. It codes for CASSLPGVDYGYTF.

This clonotype has a count of ten or more. This chain's CDR3 is CASSLSGISSGNTIYF. In nucleotides, the CDR3 is TGTGCCAGCAGTTTATCGGGCATTAGCTCTGGAAACACCATATATTTT. This sequence joins TRBV27 and TRBJ1-3; D is unresolved. V dropped 0 bases and J dropped 0 bases, with 9 bases sitting between them. The CDR3 length is 16 residues. Germline loops: CDR1 MNHEY, CDR2 SMNVEV (reference sequence).

This clonotype was recorded a few times. This chain uses TRBV15 with TRBJ2-7; TRBD1 matches 9 bases. The CDR3 spans 15 residues. In germline, CDR1 is LNHNV, CDR2 YYDKDF (reference sequence). V lost 11 bases, J lost 5 bases, and 16 bases stayed unmatched. CDR3 sequence: CAAGPLGTGINEQYF. The CDR3 DNA follows: TGTGCCGCCGGACCCCTGGGGACAGGGATCAACGAGCAGTACTTC.

This clonotype was seen repeatedly, ten times or more. This rearrangement joins TRBV12-3 or TRBV12-4 to TRBJ1-1; D call uncertain. The CDR3 sequence is 14 residues long. V was pared by 5 bases and J by 0 bases, with 10 bases between. The CDR3 DNA sequence: TGTGCCAGCAGTCCGTCATCCATGAACACTGAAGCTTTCTTT. Translation gives CASSPSSMNTEAFF.

This clonotype has a count of ten or more. This chain connects TRBV5-1 to TRBJ1-1; no firm D call. The CDR3 runs to 15 residues. Germline CDR1 is SGHRS and CDR2 is YFSETQ. The V and J ends lost 1 base and 4 bases respectively, with 14 bases between them. The CDR3 DNA is TGCGCCAGCAGCTTGTTGGGCAGAGGAGTCACTGAAGCTTTCTTT. Its translation: CASSLLGRGVTEAFF. The full variable domain, with the rest looked up from reference TRBV5-1 and TRBJ1-1, is KAGVTQTPRYLIKTRGQQVTLSCSPISGHRSVSWYQQTPGQGLQFLFEYFSETQRNKGNFPGRFSGRQFSNSRSEMNVSTLELGDSALYLCASSLLGRGVTEAFFGQGTRLTVV.